This entry concerns a single T cell receptor (beta chain). What it binds is unknown. The treatment here: 15 to 20 received Ad26.COV2.S at low or high dose, single or two shots; several received placebo; per-sample allocation not given. The samples were gathered on day 63 after the first injection of vaccine or placebo. Here immunoSEQ multiplex PCR was the method, and the copy in TCRdb shows in-frame clones only, minus some. The table lists roughly 300,000 clones, about 88% of them singletons. The data stem from a study of Ad26.COV2.S vaccination and SARS-CoV-2 variants. The study's findings and limits: Non-spike TCR breadth was similar in vaccine and placebo recipients.

Sequenced material: peripheral blood, taken in a trial of Ad26.COV2.S vaccine versus placebo. This sequence was found in a person between 18 and 65 years old who received the Ad26.COV2.S COVID-19 vaccine or a placebo.

CDR3 region: CASSLTSGGGNEQFF. The CDR3 DNA sequence: TGCGCCAGCAGCCTAACTAGCGGGGGGGGAAATGAGCAGTTCTTC. J is TRBJ2-1 and V is TRBV4-1; 13 bases line up with TRBD2. Germline CDR1 reads MGHRA; CDR2 reads YSYEKL. Germline trimming cut 4 bases from V and 7 bases from J; bases unmatched to any gene: 4. This CDR3 contains 15 residues.